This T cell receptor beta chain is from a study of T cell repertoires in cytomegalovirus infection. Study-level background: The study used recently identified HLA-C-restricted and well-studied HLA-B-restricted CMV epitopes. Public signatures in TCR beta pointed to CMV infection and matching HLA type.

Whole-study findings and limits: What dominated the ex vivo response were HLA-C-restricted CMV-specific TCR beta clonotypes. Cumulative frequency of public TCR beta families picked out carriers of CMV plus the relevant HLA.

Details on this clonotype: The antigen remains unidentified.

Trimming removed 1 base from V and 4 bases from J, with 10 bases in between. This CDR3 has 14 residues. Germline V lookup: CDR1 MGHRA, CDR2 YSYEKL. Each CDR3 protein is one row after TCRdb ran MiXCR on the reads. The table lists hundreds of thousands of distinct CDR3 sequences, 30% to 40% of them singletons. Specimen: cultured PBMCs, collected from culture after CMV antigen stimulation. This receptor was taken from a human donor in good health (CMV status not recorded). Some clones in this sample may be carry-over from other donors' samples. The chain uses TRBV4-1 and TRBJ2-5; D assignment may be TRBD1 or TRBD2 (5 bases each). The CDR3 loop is CASSQVLGVETQYF. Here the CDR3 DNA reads TGCGCCAGCAGCCAAGTTCTGGGGGTAGAGACCCAGTACTTC.